This record concerns one TCR beta chain sequence. Its antigen is not yet known. There are no base qualities to consult, and no much larger clone falls within one base. This sample is drawn from a study of CD8 T cells in ankylosing spondylitis (TCRdb year 2017). Study-wide context: To find TCR variants linked to disease, the study profiled T cell receptor beta repertoires in ankylosing spondylitis patients and healthy donors. The full study cohort was made up of over 20 ankylosing spondylitis patients and fewer than 120 healthy donors. Peripheral blood was sampled, and synovial fluid was additionally collected from ankylosing spondylitis patients. What the research found in general, with its limitations: Blood from ankylosing spondylitis patients appeared to be characterized by a TCR beta motif made up of fewer than ten highly homologous amino acid variants. Some motif variants had previously been reported in the synovial fluid and blood of reactive arthritis patients, which suggests shared mechanisms of disease initiation. The disease-linked clones were reported as significantly enriched in matched synovial fluid samples from ankylosing spondylitis patients. The disease-linked clones had a CD8+ phenotype and were found at relatively low frequencies in peripheral blood.

The sequencer listed for this sample is Illumina HiSeq 2500. Quantitative 5'-RACE with molecular barcodes was the method used to prepare the TCR beta libraries. In the paper's pipeline: Disease-linked TCR variants were identified with a new computational method built on a probabilistic model of VDJ rearrangement. The raw public data were reprocessed by TCRdb itself: fastp quality trimming at Q25, MiXCR clonotype calling, in-frame beta chains only. Entries are consolidated by CDR3 protein sequence, retaining the most common genes and DNA. The V and J calls were determined by TCRdb, not by the authors. This sample is represented by 250,000 to 350,000 distinct CDR3 sequences; around 7.6% of them were singletons. 13% to 15% of the sample comes from the top ten. Trimming costs V 9 bases and J 6 bases, and their ends lie 18 bases apart. In the germline V gene, CDR1 corresponds to SGHVS and CDR2 to FQNEAQ. CDR3 length: 14 amino acids, cysteine to phenylalanine. This entry keeps only the CDR3 DNA: 42 bases, framed from base 1.

Recombination linked TRBV7-8 to TRBJ2-1; TRBD2 is a possible D gene, resting on 6 matching bases. The TCR sequence derives from a male donor with ankylosing spondylitis. Sequenced material: blood, either unsorted or a sorted T cell fraction (not recorded which). For the CDR3, the sequence is CASSGRVLANEQFF. The DNA sequence reads TGTGCCAGTTCCGGGAGAGTCCTAGCCAATGAGCAGTTCTTC.